The 14 T cell receptor beta chains below were found in one sample sequenced in a study of patients and donors after allogeneic stem cell transplantation. One entry per CDR3 protein, called by TCRdb with MiXCR from the RT-PCR reads. The data show roughly 960,000 distinct CDR3 sequences, with more than 15% seen just once and 5% to 7.5% held by the top ten. Material: blood, either unsorted or a sorted T cell fraction (not recorded which). The receptor set was obtained from a human donor who was either an allogeneic HSCT recipient or a stem cell or donor lymphocyte infusion donor (not recorded which). It is not recorded whose cells these are; they may come from a transplant donor.

This clonotype was observed at least ten times. This chain uses TRBV10-3 with TRBJ1-1, with TRBD1 matching 9 bases. Looked up from germline, CDR1 is ENHRY and CDR2 is SYGVKD. V lost 6 bases and J lost 4; bases outside the gene matches: 9. The length of the CDR3 is 15 residues. The DNA of the CDR3 is TGTGCCATCAGACCTGACAGGGGGGAGGGCACTGAAGCTTTCTTT. Protein product: CAIRPDRGEGTEAFF.

V gene TRBV18 combines with J gene TRBJ2-2; D possibly corresponds to TRBD2 (6 bases). Germline V gene data show CDR1 as KGHSH and CDR2 as LQKENI. The CDR3 covers 15 residues. V was clipped by 1 base and J by 6 bases, with 12 bases between them. The CDR3 coding sequence is TGTGCCAGCTCACCACAAGGAGGGTTCGCCGGGGAGCTGTTTTTT. Protein sequence: CASSPQGGFAGELFF. Using reference TRBV18 and TRBJ2-2 for the parts outside the CDR3, the full variable domain is NAGVMQNPRHLVRRRGQEARLRCSPMKGHSHVYWYRQLPEEGLKFMVYLQKENIIDESGMPKERFSAEFPKEGPSILRIQQVVRGDSAAYFCASSPQGGFAGELFFGEGSRLTVL.

The V call is TRBV10-3, the J call TRBJ2-3, with a possible D match to TRBD1 (6 bases). The germline V and J ends were trimmed by 3 bases and 0 bases, with 10 bases remaining between them. Germline V gene lookup returns CDR1 ENHRY and CDR2 SYGVKD. The length of the CDR3 is 15 residues. This chain's CDR3 is CAISEARGSTDTQYF. In nucleotides, the CDR3 is TGTGCCATCAGTGAAGCCAGGGGTAGCACAGATACGCAGTATTTT.

The chain recombines TRBV12-3 or TRBV12-4 with TRBJ1-1, with no clear D. Trimming took off 3 bases at V and 0 bases at J, with 14 bases between the two ends. The CDR3 extends over 16 amino acids. The CDR3 loop is CASSLVIGSVNTEAFF. The CDR3 bases are TGTGCCAGCAGTTTGGTCATCGGGAGTGTGAACACTGAAGCTTTCTTT.

The V gene is TRBV5-1, the J gene TRBJ2-3; TRBD2 aligns across 10 bases. Germline lookup yields CDR1 SGHRS and CDR2 YFSETQ. J was trimmed by 4 bases and V by 5 bases; bases with no gene match: 4. The CDR3 extends over 14 amino acids. Here the CDR3 reads CASRNGTSADTQYF. The CDR3 DNA reads as TGCGCCAGCAGGAATGGGACTAGCGCAGATACGCAGTATTTT. The full variable domain, rest sourced from reference TRBV5-1 and TRBJ2-3, is KAGVTQTPRYLIKTRGQQVTLSCSPISGHRSVSWYQQTPGQGLQFLFEYFSETQRNKGNFPGRFSGRQFSNSRSEMNVSTLELGDSALYLCASRNGTSADTQYFGPGTRLTVL.

V is TRBV24-1 and J is TRBJ2-5, with 9 bases that match TRBD2. The CDR3 is 14 amino acids. The J segment lost 5 bases and the V segment lost 9 bases, leaving 9 bases of the junction unmatched. Germline lookup yields CDR1 KGHDR and CDR2 SFDVKD. CDR3 sequence (DNA): TGTGCCACCGCCCGGACTAGCGCAGCCGAGACCCAGTACTTC. Its protein product is CATARTSAAETQYF.

This clonotype has only a few counts. The chain carries TRBV5-1 and TRBJ1-2, with a tentative D call TRBD1 (5 bases). Germline CDR1 SGHRS, CDR2 YFSETQ. There are 15 residues in the CDR3. Trimming cost V 0 bases and J 4 bases, with 13 bases left between them. For the CDR3, the DNA is TGCGCCAGCAGCTTGGGACAGCCTGGTGGCTATGGCTACACCTTC. Its protein is CASSLGQPGGYGYTF.

This clonotype was recorded a few times. The rearrangement links TRBV4-1 to TRBJ2-2; 13 bases line up with TRBD2. This CDR3 is 17 amino acids long. CDR1 MGHRA and CDR2 YSYEKL come from the germline V gene. The V gene end was trimmed by 3 bases and the J gene end by 5 bases; junction bases not matched to a gene: 6. The CDR3 sequence: CASSHGLAGVLTGELFF. The CDR3 coding sequence is TGCGCCAGCAGCCACGGACTAGCGGGAGTTCTGACCGGGGAGCTGTTTTTT.

This clonotype was observed a few times. The chain employs TRBV10-3 and TRBJ2-1; 13 positions agree with TRBD2. J lost 6 bases, V lost 3 bases, and 2 bases had no gene match. CDR1 and CDR2 (germline): ENHRY, SYGVKD. The CDR3 is 15 amino acids. This chain's CDR3 is CAISERLAGGNEQFF. For the CDR3, the DNA is TGTGCCATCAGTGAACGACTAGCGGGGGGCAATGAGCAGTTCTTC.

DNA of the CDR3: TGTGCCAGCAGTTTTTATGGTCAGCCCCAGCATTTT. As protein: CASSFYGQPQHF. This sequence joins TRBV12-3 or TRBV12-4 and TRBJ1-5, with D unclear. The length of the CDR3 is 12 residues. V lost 3 bases and J 6 bases, leaving 6 bases between the germline ends.

The V gene is TRBV20-1, the J gene TRBJ2-7; 7 bases are a match to TRBD1. The germline gives CDR1 DFQATT, CDR2 SNEGSKA (reference sequence). Germline trimming cut 0 bases from V and 4 bases from J; bases unmatched to any gene: 9. The CDR3 consists of 15 residues. Here the CDR3 DNA reads TGCAGTGCTAGAGAACTGAACAGGGGAACATACGAGCAGTACTTC. This translates into CSARELNRGTYEQYF.

This chain joins TRBV27 and TRBJ2-3; 9 positions match TRBD1. V lost 1 base, J lost 3 bases, and 8 bases stayed unmatched. Germline lookup yields CDR1 MNHEY and CDR2 SMNVEV (reference sequence). The CDR3 length is 17 residues. As DNA, the CDR3 is TGTGCCAGCAGTTTATACACCGGGACAGGGTCGACAGATACGCAGTATTTT. It codes for CASSLYTGTGSTDTQYF.

This sequence joins TRBV10-3 and TRBJ2-5; 11 bases align to TRBD2. J was trimmed by 4 bases and V by 2 bases; bases with no gene match: 9. CDR3 size: 17 residues. CDR1 ENHRY and CDR2 SYGVKD come from the germline V gene. The DNA for the CDR3 is TGTGCCATCAGTGAGAGGCTAGCGGGAGGTAATGGAGAGACCCAGTACTTC. This sequence encodes CAISERLAGGNGETQYF.

The chain joins TRBV28 to TRBJ1-5; maybe TRBD1 (5 bases). The V and J ends lost 4 bases and 0 bases respectively, with 16 bases between them. Looked up from germline, CDR1 is MDHEN and CDR2 is SYDVKM. The CDR3 totals 17 residues. CDR3: CASSWGVSQYSNQPQHF. DNA of the CDR3: TGTGCCAGCAGTTGGGGGGTATCCCAATATAGCAATCAGCCCCAGCATTTT.